The T cell receptor (beta chain) described here comes from a study of blood T cell repertoires in COVID-19. Assay used: immunoSEQ multiplex PCR; TCRdb lists only in-frame clones, some missing. The table lists approximately 200,000 clones, roughly 80% of them singletons. CDR1 and CDR2 (germline): SGHTA, FQGNSA. The CDR3 runs to 16 residues. V dropped 5 bases and J dropped 4; count of bases not matched to a gene: 10. The sequence was collected from a woman aged 30 to 39 with acute or convalescent COVID-19. This rearrangement joins TRBV7-2 to TRBJ2-3, with TRBD2 matching over 9 bases. The sequencing input was peripheral blood. The DNA for the CDR3 is TGTGCCAGCAGCCGGAATAGCGGGAGTGGTGCAGATACGCAGTATTTT. It translates to CASSRNSGSGADTQYF.